One and the same sample provided the 7 T cell receptor beta chains below, sequenced in a study of cytomegalovirus exposure and HLA in healthy donors. Primers included in the PCR were 60 Vbeta and 13 Jbeta primers. The repertoire was sequenced with immunoSEQ multiplex PCR; TCRdb's copy has only in-frame clones and lacks some. The data hold about 190,000 clones, with around 84% observed a single time. Sequencing input: PBMCs. The receptors shown here come from a woman in her late teens or twenties in good health and CMV-seronegative.

V is TRBV7-2 and J is TRBJ1-2; no reliable D call. The germline V gene has CDR1 SGHTA and CDR2 FQGNSA. The germline V and J ends were trimmed by 5 bases and 7 bases, with 20 bases remaining between them. The CDR3 sequence is 15 residues long. CDR3 nucleotides: TGTGCCAGCAGCCTCGCTACGGCCGCCCGGGTTGGCTACACCTTC. Its protein is CASSLATAARVGYTF.

This chain uses TRBV11-3 with TRBJ2-3; possibly TRBD1 for D (7 bases). The length of the CDR3 is 16 residues. V was pared by 6 bases and J by 2 bases, with 18 bases between. CDR1 and CDR2 from the germline V gene are SGHNT and YENEEA. The CDR3 DNA sequence: TGTGCCAGCAGTTTTAGCAGGGGGGTCGTCACAGATACGCAGTATTTT. Translated: CASSFSRGVVTDTQYF.

The count of this clone is one. This chain links TRBV28 with TRBJ1-2, with 10 bases identical to TRBD1. The CDR3 totals 13 residues. Germline values: CDR1 MDHEN, CDR2 SYDVKM. The trim removed 10 bases at V and 6 bases at J, leaving 8 bases unmatched. CDR3: CATLGGTGDGYTF. The DNA of the CDR3 is TGTGCCACCCTCGGGGGGACAGGGGATGGCTACACCTTC.

The chain recombines TRBV27 with TRBJ2-7, with a weak D call TRBD1 (5 bases). Germline V CDR1 and CDR2: MNHEY, SMNVEV (reference sequence). The CDR3 is made up of 11 amino acids. V dropped 11 bases and J dropped 2 bases, with 10 bases sitting between them. CDR3 in amino acids: CAVQVTYEQYF. In nucleotides, the CDR3 is TGTGCCGTACAGGTGACCTACGAGCAGTACTTC.

V and J are TRBV27 and TRBJ1-2; 9 bases are shared with TRBD1. There are 13 residues in the CDR3. The germline V gene encodes CDR1 MNHEY and CDR2 SMNVEV (reference sequence). The V and J ends lost 6 bases and 2 bases, in that order; junction bases with no gene match: 1. CDR3 sequence: CASRDRGNYGYTF. CDR3 sequence (DNA): TGTGCCAGCAGGGACAGGGGCAACTATGGCTACACCTTC.

The chain uses TRBV28 and TRBJ2-1, with D perhaps TRBD1 (6 bases). Trimming shortened V by 6 bases and J by 4 bases, and 16 bases separated the two germline ends. Germline loops: CDR1 MDHEN, CDR2 SYDVKM. This CDR3 spans 15 amino acids. The CDR3 reads CASSSRGRLYNEQFF. CDR3 bases: TGTGCCAGCAGCTCCAGGGGCCGCCTTTACAATGAGCAGTTCTTC.

This chain uses TRBV7-6 with TRBJ2-5; a weak D match, TRBD2 (6 bases). The DNA matches TRBJ2-7 better at its end, which makes the J call doubtful. Germline-derived CDR1 and CDR2 are SGHVS and FNYEAQ. There are 15 residues in the CDR3. CDR3 nucleotides: TGTGCCAGCAGCCCCACGACGTGGGGGGAAGACGAGCAGTACTTC. It codes for CASSPTTWGEDEQYF.